The 5 T cell receptor beta chains presented below share a single source sample, sequenced in a study of blood T cells in healthy people across ages. Primed by a sample-barcoded 5' primer and a J-beta primer mix, a second PCR proceeded for about 6 to 11 cycles. One entry per CDR3 protein results from TCRdb running MiXCR on the 5' RACE reads. The table has about a million distinct CDR3 sequences, roughly half seen once. Sequencing was carried out using blood. The source of these receptors is a woman in her sixties or seventies in good health.

Comment on this clonotype: The junction and the germline gene differ at one end; a read error may be behind it. V is TRBV20-1 and J is TRBJ1-2; TRBD1 might be the D (6 bases). Germline loops: CDR1 DFQATT, CDR2 SNEGSKA (reference sequence). This CDR3 has 13 residues. CDR3 region: CSAGDGQRHGYTF. CDR3 coding DNA: TGCAGTGCTGGAGACGGACAGCGTCATGGCTACACCTTC.

V and J are TRBV3-1 and TRBJ2-1; D tentatively fits TRBD1 or TRBD2 (5 bases each). The CDR3 totals 15 residues. V lost 0 bases and J 9 bases, leaving 15 bases between the germline ends. Germline-derived CDR1 and CDR2 are LGHDT and YNNKEL (reference sequence). CDR3 residues: CASSQDSGTGREQFF. CDR3 bases: TGTGCCAGCAGCCAAGATTCGGGGACCGGGCGTGAGCAGTTCTTC.

The J gene is TRBJ1-5, the V gene TRBV7-2; 10 bases are shared with TRBD1. Germline CDR1 SGHTA, CDR2 FQGNSA. This CDR3 has 15 residues. The junction had 6 bases not matched to a gene; V was cut back by 5 bases and J by 5 bases. The CDR3 reads CASSSRTGGDQPQHF. The CDR3 nucleotides read TGTGCCAGCAGCAGCAGGACAGGGGGAGATCAGCCCCAGCATTTT.

The chain's CDR3 is CASSGGQGRPYEQYF. The CDR3 bases are TGTGCCAGCAGCGGAGGACAGGGGCGACCCTACGAGCAGTACTTC. The J gene is TRBJ2-7, the V gene TRBV28; 9 bases match TRBD1. Per the germline V gene, CDR1 is MDHEN and CDR2 is SYDVKM. This CDR3 is built from 15 residues. J lost 2 bases, V lost 6 bases, and 8 bases had no gene match.

The chain's CDR3 is CSQDSSYNEQFF. The CDR3 DNA reads as TGCAGTCAGGACAGCTCCTACAATGAGCAGTTCTTC. The genes are TRBV20-1 and TRBJ2-1; weak D call: TRBD1 (6 bases). The CDR3 totals 12 residues. The V end lost 8 bases, the J end lost 0 bases, and 8 bases lay between the germline ends. Germline V gene data show CDR1 as DFQATT and CDR2 as SNEGSKA (reference sequence).